These T cell receptor beta chains were read from a single sample in a study of shared clonotypes between healthy human individuals. TCRdb's table, derived via immunoSEQ multiplex PCR, lists solely in-frame clones and lacks some. Among about 1 million clones listed, around 76% were seen once. What was sequenced was memory CD4+ T cells sorted from blood. These TCRs come from a man between 18 and 29 years old in good health. The CDR3 runs from the conserved cysteine through the conserved F or W. A D gene is named only where the DNA matches it firmly. Only some rows state a clone size, as once, few, many or a class for expanded clones.

d_call: NA; j_call: TRBJ1-1; clone_size: few; cdr3_length: 13; v_call: TRBV30; cdr3_aa: CAWSVRENTEAFF; cdr3_nt: TGTGCCTGGAGTGTACGGGAGAACACTGAAGCTTTCTTT
d_call: NA; j_call: TRBJ2-5; clone_size: NA; cdr3_length: 12; v_call: TRBV10-1; cdr3_aa: CASSDSGETQYF; cdr3_nt: TGCGCCAGCAGTGATAGCGGAGAGACCCAGTACTTC
d_call: NA; j_call: TRBJ2-5; clone_size: once; cdr3_length: 13; v_call: TRBV7-2; cdr3_aa: CASSPGWAETQYF; cdr3_nt: TGTGCCAGCAGCCCCGGGTGGGCAGAGACCCAGTACTTC
d_call: TRBD1; j_call: TRBJ1-2; clone_size: NA; cdr3_length: 13; v_call: TRBV5-1; cdr3_aa: CASSLRQGYGYTF; cdr3_nt: TGCGCCAGCAGCTTGAGACAGGGGTATGGCTACACCTTC
d_call: TRBD2; j_call: TRBJ2-3; clone_size: NA; cdr3_length: 15; v_call: TRBV7-2; cdr3_aa: CASSLSASGRGTQYF; cdr3_nt: TGTGCCAGCAGCTTATCGGCTAGCGGGAGGGGGACGCAGTATTTT
d_call: NA; j_call: TRBJ2-5; clone_size: NA; cdr3_length: 16; v_call: TRBV4-1; cdr3_aa: CASSQDDRAGWGTQYF; cdr3_nt: TGCGCCAGCAGCCAAGATGACAGGGCGGGATGGGGGACCCAGTACTTC
d_call: TRBD1; j_call: TRBJ2-7; clone_size: NA; cdr3_length: 17; v_call: TRBV23-1; cdr3_aa: CASSQSTGTGTTYEQYF; cdr3_nt: TGCGCCAGCAGTCAATCGACCGGGACAGGCACGACCTACGAGCAGTACTTC
d_call: NA; j_call: TRBJ1-5; clone_size: NA; cdr3_length: 13; v_call: TRBV6-1; cdr3_aa: CASSEEIRQPQHF; cdr3_nt: TGTGCCAGCAGTGAAGAGATTCGCCAGCCCCAGCATTTT
d_call: TRBD1; j_call: TRBJ1-1; clone_size: NA; cdr3_length: 18; v_call: TRBV27; cdr3_aa: CASSRLGQGSGVNTEAFF; cdr3_nt: TGTGCCAGCAGTAGACTGGGACAGGGGAGTGGGGTGAACACTGAAGCTTTCTTT
d_call: NA; j_call: TRBJ1-2; clone_size: NA; cdr3_length: 14; v_call: TRBV2; cdr3_aa: CASRSGAQAYGYTF; cdr3_nt: TGTGCCAGCAGATCCGGGGCCCAGGCCTATGGCTACACCTTC
d_call: NA; j_call: TRBJ1-5; clone_size: NA; cdr3_length: 16; v_call: TRBV21-1; cdr3_aa: CASSKAKTTDNQPQHF; cdr3_nt: TGTGCCAGCAGCAAAGCGAAAACAACGGACAATCAGCCCCAGCATTTT
d_call: NA; j_call: TRBJ2-5; clone_size: NA; cdr3_length: 14; v_call: TRBV7-3; cdr3_aa: CASSLSGLGETQYF; cdr3_nt: TGTGCCAGCAGCTTATCCGGACTTGGGGAGACCCAGTACTTC
d_call: TRBD2; j_call: TRBJ2-7; clone_size: NA; cdr3_length: 14; v_call: TRBV18; cdr3_aa: CASSPASGSDEQYF; cdr3_nt: TGTGCCAGCTCACCGGCCAGCGGGAGTGACGAGCAGTACTTC
d_call: NA; j_call: TRBJ1-1; clone_size: few; cdr3_length: 14; v_call: TRBV11-2; cdr3_aa: CASSLAAGRTEAFF; cdr3_nt: TGTGCCAGCAGCTTAGCTGCAGGGAGGACTGAAGCTTTCTTT
d_call: TRBD1; j_call: TRBJ1-1; clone_size: NA; cdr3_length: 16; v_call: TRBV15; cdr3_aa: CATSRETTGGGTEAFF; cdr3_nt: TGTGCCACCAGCAGAGAGACCACAGGGGGAGGCACTGAAGCTTTCTTT
d_call: TRBD2; j_call: TRBJ2-1; clone_size: NA; cdr3_length: 16; v_call: TRBV18; cdr3_aa: CASSGSGSSSYNEQFF; cdr3_nt: TGTGCCAGCTCGGGTAGCGGGAGTAGCTCCTACAATGAGCAGTTCTTC
d_call: NA; j_call: TRBJ2-1; clone_size: NA; cdr3_length: 13; v_call: TRBV6-1; cdr3_aa: CASRTGLPGEQFF; cdr3_nt: TGTGCCAGCAGAACGGGACTTCCGGGTGAGCAGTTCTTC
d_call: NA; j_call: TRBJ2-2; clone_size: NA; cdr3_length: 14; v_call: TRBV2; cdr3_aa: CASKRRDNTGELFF; cdr3_nt: TGTGCCAGCAAAAGGCGAGACAACACCGGGGAGCTGTTTTTT
d_call: TRBD2; j_call: TRBJ2-7; clone_size: NA; cdr3_length: 14; v_call: TRBV6-1; cdr3_aa: CASTSSGSSYEQYF; cdr3_nt: TGTGCCAGCACTAGTAGCGGGAGTTCGTACGAGCAGTACTTC
d_call: NA; j_call: TRBJ2-1; clone_size: NA; cdr3_length: 14; v_call: TRBV30; cdr3_aa: CAWNAGFNRNEQFF; cdr3_nt: TGTGCCTGGAACGCGGGCTTCAACAGGAATGAGCAGTTCTTC
d_call: NA; j_call: TRBJ1-5; clone_size: NA; cdr3_length: 12; v_call: TRBV19; cdr3_aa: CASRGLNQPQHF; cdr3_nt: TGTGCCAGTAGGGGGCTCAATCAGCCCCAGCATTTT
d_call: NA; j_call: TRBJ2-1; clone_size: NA; cdr3_length: 16; v_call: TRBV7-9; cdr3_aa: CASSLGRRSPYNEQFF; cdr3_nt: TGTGCCAGCAGCTTGGGGCGGCGAAGCCCTTACAATGAGCAGTTCTTC
d_call: NA; j_call: TRBJ1-3; clone_size: NA; cdr3_length: 14; v_call: TRBV9; cdr3_aa: CASSVQDSGNTIYF; cdr3_nt: TGTGCCAGCAGCGTACAAGACTCTGGAAACACCATATATTTT
d_call: NA; j_call: TRBJ1-2; clone_size: NA; cdr3_length: 13; v_call: TRBV6-1; cdr3_aa: CASSEAGSYGYTF; cdr3_nt: TGTGCCAGCAGTGAAGCGGGGTCTTATGGCTACACCTTC
d_call: NA; j_call: TRBJ2-4; clone_size: NA; cdr3_length: 15; v_call: TRBV6-1; cdr3_aa: CASSDSGWTKNIQYF; cdr3_nt: TGTGCCAGCAGTGACTCGGGTTGGACCAAAAACATTCAGTACTTC
d_call: NA; j_call: TRBJ1-6; clone_size: few; cdr3_length: 18; v_call: TRBV7-8; cdr3_aa: CASSDNTGGSSYNSPLHF; cdr3_nt: TGTGCCAGCAGCGACAATACCGGGGGGAGCTCCTATAATTCACCCCTCCACTTT
d_call: NA; j_call: TRBJ2-5; clone_size: NA; cdr3_length: 14; v_call: TRBV7-6; cdr3_aa: CASSPGAAQETQYF; cdr3_nt: TGTGCCAGCTCTCCAGGAGCGGCTCAAGAGACCCAGTACTTC
d_call: TRBD1; j_call: TRBJ1-5; clone_size: NA; cdr3_length: 14; v_call: TRBV2; cdr3_aa: CASSGGTANQPQHF; cdr3_nt: TGTGCCAGCAGTGGTGGGACAGCCAATCAGCCCCAGCATTTT
d_call: TRBD2; j_call: TRBJ2-1; clone_size: few; cdr3_length: 19; v_call: TRBV7-2; cdr3_aa: CASRPGTSGRASGYNEQFF; cdr3_nt: TGTGCCAGCAGACCCGGGACTAGCGGGAGGGCCTCGGGCTACAATGAGCAGTTCTTC
d_call: TRBD1; j_call: TRBJ1-4; clone_size: NA; cdr3_length: 15; v_call: TRBV5-1; cdr3_aa: CASRYRGTVNEKLFF; cdr3_nt: TGCGCCAGCAGATACCGCGGGACAGTCAATGAAAAACTGTTTTTT
d_call: TRBD1; j_call: TRBJ2-7; clone_size: NA; cdr3_length: 15; v_call: TRBV2; cdr3_aa: CASKRDRDRVYEQYF; cdr3_nt: TGTGCCAGTAAGAGGGACCGGGACAGGGTCTACGAGCAGTACTTC
d_call: NA; j_call: TRBJ1-3; clone_size: NA; cdr3_length: 16; v_call: TRBV11-2; cdr3_aa: CASSLDLAVSGNTIYF; cdr3_nt: TGTGCCAGCAGCTTAGATCTGGCGGTCTCTGGAAACACCATATATTTT
d_call: TRBD1; j_call: TRBJ1-2; clone_size: NA; cdr3_length: 15; v_call: TRBV12-5; cdr3_aa: CASGLAQGDGYGYTF; cdr3_nt: TGTGCTAGTGGTTTAGCCCAGGGGGACGGCTATGGCTACACCTTC
d_call: NA; j_call: TRBJ2-1; clone_size: NA; cdr3_length: 16; v_call: TRBV27; cdr3_aa: CASGQRAASSYNEQFF; cdr3_nt: TGTGCCAGCGGGCAGCGGGCCGCGAGCTCCTACAATGAGCAGTTCTTC
d_call: TRBD1; j_call: TRBJ1-2; clone_size: NA; cdr3_length: 13; v_call: TRBV6-1; cdr3_aa: CASSSDGTGGYTF; cdr3_nt: TGTGCCAGCAGTTCCGATGGGACAGGGGGCTACACCTTC
d_call: TRBD2; j_call: TRBJ2-3; clone_size: NA; cdr3_length: 14; v_call: TRBV29-1; cdr3_aa: CSVGLAGGSDTQYF; cdr3_nt: TGCAGCGTCGGACTAGCGGGAGGGTCAGATACGCAGTATTTT
d_call: TRBD2; j_call: TRBJ2-3; clone_size: many; cdr3_length: 16; v_call: TRBV27; cdr3_aa: CASSLTGTRGTDTQYF; cdr3_nt: TGTGCCAGCAGTTTAACCGGGACTAGGGGCACAGATACGCAGTATTTT
d_call: NA; j_call: TRBJ1-5; clone_size: NA; cdr3_length: 12; v_call: TRBV7-9; cdr3_aa: CASEALGQPQHF; cdr3_nt: TGTGCCAGCGAGGCTCTGGGACAGCCCCAGCATTTT
d_call: NA; j_call: TRBJ2-7; clone_size: NA; cdr3_length: 13; v_call: TRBV6-1; cdr3_aa: CASREVPGTEQYF; cdr3_nt: TGTGCCAGCAGAGAGGTCCCCGGGACAGAGCAGTACTTC
d_call: NA; j_call: TRBJ1-2; clone_size: NA; cdr3_length: 15; v_call: TRBV9; cdr3_aa: CASSVAPGNGYGYTF; cdr3_nt: TGTGCCAGCAGCGTAGCTCCGGGAAATGGCTATGGCTACACCTTC
d_call: NA; j_call: TRBJ1-2; clone_size: NA; cdr3_length: 12; v_call: TRBV7-9; cdr3_aa: CASSLSRDGYTF; cdr3_nt: TGTGCCAGCAGCTTAAGTAGGGATGGCTACACCTTC
d_call: TRBD2; j_call: TRBJ2-5; clone_size: NA; cdr3_length: 15; v_call: TRBV6-1; cdr3_aa: CASSEQRGGQETQYF; cdr3_nt: TGTGCCAGCAGTGAACAGCGGGGGGGCCAAGAGACCCAGTACTTC
d_call: NA; j_call: TRBJ2-1; clone_size: few; cdr3_length: 15; v_call: TRBV5-4; cdr3_aa: CASSLVTGSYNEQFF; cdr3_nt: TGTGCCAGCAGCTTGGTTACGGGATCCTACAATGAGCAGTTCTTC
d_call: TRBD1; j_call: TRBJ2-2; clone_size: NA; cdr3_length: 16; v_call: TRBV5-1; cdr3_aa: CASSPRAGGERGELFF; cdr3_nt: TGCGCCAGCAGCCCGAGGGCAGGGGGCGAAAGGGGGGAGCTGTTTTTT
d_call: NA; j_call: TRBJ2-1; clone_size: NA; cdr3_length: 12; v_call: TRBV27; cdr3_aa: CASSSPGSPTFF; cdr3_nt: TGTGCCAGCAGTTCCCCGGGGTCCCCGACGTTCTTC
d_call: NA; j_call: TRBJ2-5; clone_size: NA; cdr3_length: 14; v_call: TRBV5-1; cdr3_aa: CASSLVRREETQYF; cdr3_nt: TGCGCCAGCAGCTTGGTTCGCCGGGAAGAGACCCAGTACTTC
d_call: NA; j_call: TRBJ2-2; clone_size: NA; cdr3_length: 15; v_call: TRBV5-1; cdr3_aa: CASSLGGPRTGELFF; cdr3_nt: TGCGCCAGCAGCTTGGGGGGGCCTCGCACCGGGGAGCTGTTTTTT
d_call: NA; j_call: TRBJ1-1; clone_size: few; cdr3_length: 13; v_call: TRBV5-1; cdr3_aa: CASSLEGVTEAFF; cdr3_nt: TGCGCCAGCAGCTTGGAAGGGGTAACTGAAGCTTTCTTT
d_call: TRBD1; j_call: TRBJ2-5; clone_size: NA; cdr3_length: 12; v_call: TRBV18; cdr3_aa: CASGTGQETQYF; cdr3_nt: TGTGCCAGCGGGACAGGCCAAGAGACCCAGTACTTC
d_call: NA; j_call: TRBJ2-2; clone_size: once; cdr3_length: 15; v_call: TRBV30; cdr3_aa: CACTRGAGDTGELFF; cdr3_nt: TGTGCCTGTACAAGAGGGGCGGGTGACACCGGGGAGCTGTTTTTT
d_call: NA; j_call: TRBJ1-4; clone_size: NA; cdr3_length: 13; v_call: TRBV6-1; cdr3_aa: CASSEDTAGKLFF; cdr3_nt: TGTGCCAGCAGTGAAGACACAGCGGGAAAACTGTTTTTT
d_call: NA; j_call: TRBJ1-6; clone_size: NA; cdr3_length: 15; v_call: TRBV6-6; cdr3_aa: CASSYKGGELSPLHF; cdr3_nt: TGTGCCAGCAGTTACAAAGGCGGGGAACTTTCACCCCTCCACTTT
d_call: NA; j_call: TRBJ2-2; clone_size: few; cdr3_length: 17; v_call: TRBV10-3; cdr3_aa: CAIRGTQGPSNTGELFF; cdr3_nt: TGTGCCATCAGGGGAACGCAAGGCCCGTCGAACACCGGGGAGCTGTTTTTT